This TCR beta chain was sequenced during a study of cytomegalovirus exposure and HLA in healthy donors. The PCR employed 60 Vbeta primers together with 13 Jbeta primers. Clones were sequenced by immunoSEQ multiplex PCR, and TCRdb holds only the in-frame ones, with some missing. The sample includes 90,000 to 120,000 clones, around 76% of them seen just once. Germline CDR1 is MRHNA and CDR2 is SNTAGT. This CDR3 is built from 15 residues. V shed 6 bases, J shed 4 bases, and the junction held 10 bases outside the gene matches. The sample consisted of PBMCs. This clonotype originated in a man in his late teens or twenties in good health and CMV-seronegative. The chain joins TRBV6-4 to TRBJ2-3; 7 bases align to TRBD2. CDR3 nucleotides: TGTGCCAGCAGCGTAGGAGGCGGGGGAGCAGATACGCAGTATTTT. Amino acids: CASSVGGGGADTQYF.